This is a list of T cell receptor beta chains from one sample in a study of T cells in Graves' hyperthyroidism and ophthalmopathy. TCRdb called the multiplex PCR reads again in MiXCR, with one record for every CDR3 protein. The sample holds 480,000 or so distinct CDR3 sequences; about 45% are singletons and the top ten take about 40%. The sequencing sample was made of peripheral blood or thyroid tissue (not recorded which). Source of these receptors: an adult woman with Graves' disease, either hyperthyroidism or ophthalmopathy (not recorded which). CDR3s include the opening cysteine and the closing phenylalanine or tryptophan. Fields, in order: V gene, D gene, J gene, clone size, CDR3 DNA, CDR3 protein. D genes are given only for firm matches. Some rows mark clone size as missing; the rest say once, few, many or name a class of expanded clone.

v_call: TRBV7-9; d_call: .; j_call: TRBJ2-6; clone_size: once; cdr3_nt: TGTGCCAGCAGCCTAAGTCGGGGGGCCCACAAAAACTCTGGGGCCAACGTCCTGACTTTC; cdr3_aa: CASSLSRGAHKNSGANVLTF
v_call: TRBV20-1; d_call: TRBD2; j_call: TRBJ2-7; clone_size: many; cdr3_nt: TGCAGTGCTAGAGAGGGACTAGCGGTACTAATGGGGCAGTACTTC; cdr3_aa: CSAREGLAVLMGQYF
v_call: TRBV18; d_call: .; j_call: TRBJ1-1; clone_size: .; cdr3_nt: TGTGCCAGCTCACCTCGCGGGGTGAGCACTGAAGCTTTCTTT; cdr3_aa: CASSPRGVSTEAFF
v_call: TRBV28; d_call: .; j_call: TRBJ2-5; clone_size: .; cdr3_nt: TGTGCCAGCAGTTTAACCGTCGGGGAGACCCAGTACTTC; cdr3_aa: CASSLTVGETQYF
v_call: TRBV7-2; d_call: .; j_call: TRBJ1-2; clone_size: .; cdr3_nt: TGTGCCAGCAGCTTAGGTGGGGGGGTTGGCTACACCTTC; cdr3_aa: CASSLGGGVGYTF
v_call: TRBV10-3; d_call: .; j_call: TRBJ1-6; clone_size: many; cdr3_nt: TGTGCCATCAGTGAGTCACTCCGAGATCGTCTTAGTCCCCTCCACTTT; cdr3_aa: CAISESLRDRLSPLHF
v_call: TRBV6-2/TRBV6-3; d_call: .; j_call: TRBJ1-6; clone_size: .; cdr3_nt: TGTGCCAGCAGTTACTCCTCGACTGAGGATAATTCACCCCTCCACTTT; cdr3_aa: CASSYSSTEDNSPLHF
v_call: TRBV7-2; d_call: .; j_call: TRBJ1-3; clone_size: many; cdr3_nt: TGTGCCAGCAGCGCCCAGGGGTCGGCTGGAAACACCATATATTTT; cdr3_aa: CASSAQGSAGNTIYF
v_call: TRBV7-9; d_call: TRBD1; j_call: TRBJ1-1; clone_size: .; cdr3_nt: TGTGCCAGCAGCCACCGGGACAGCAGGAACACTGAAGCTTTCTTT; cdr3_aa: CASSHRDSRNTEAFF
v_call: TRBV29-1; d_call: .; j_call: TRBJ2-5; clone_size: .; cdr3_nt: TGCAGCGCGGCTAAAGGAGGGTATGAGACCCAGTACTTC; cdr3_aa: CSAAKGGYETQYF
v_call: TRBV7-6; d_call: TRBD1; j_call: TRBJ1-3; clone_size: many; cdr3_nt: TGTGCCAGCAGCTCTAGTCCCGGGACAGGGTTCACTGGAAACACCATATATTTT; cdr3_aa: CASSSSPGTGFTGNTIYF
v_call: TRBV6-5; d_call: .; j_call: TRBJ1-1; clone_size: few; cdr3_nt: TGTGCCAGCATCGGGGGGCGATCCTTTATGAACACTGAAGCTTTCTTT; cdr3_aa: CASIGGRSFMNTEAFF
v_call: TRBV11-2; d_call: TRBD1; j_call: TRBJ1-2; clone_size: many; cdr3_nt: TGTGCCAGCAGCTTAGACCGAGAAGGGACAGGGAATGGCTACACCTTC; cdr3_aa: CASSLDREGTGNGYTF
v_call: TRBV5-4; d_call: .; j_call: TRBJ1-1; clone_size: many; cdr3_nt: TGTGCCAGCAGCTACAGGACTATGAACACTGAAGCTTTCTTT; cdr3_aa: CASSYRTMNTEAFF
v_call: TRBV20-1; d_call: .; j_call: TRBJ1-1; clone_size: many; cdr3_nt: TGCAGTGCTGGCAATTTCAGGGGCCCGGGGAACACTGAAGCTTTCTTT; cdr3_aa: CSAGNFRGPGNTEAFF
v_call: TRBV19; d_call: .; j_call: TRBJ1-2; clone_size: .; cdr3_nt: TGTGCCAGTAGTTCCTTGACTGGAAACACCTTC; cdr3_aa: CASSSLTGNTF
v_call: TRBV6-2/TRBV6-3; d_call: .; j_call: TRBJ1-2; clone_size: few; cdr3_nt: TGTGCCAGCAGTCGCGGGACAAACTATGGCTACACCTTC; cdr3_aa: CASSRGTNYGYTF
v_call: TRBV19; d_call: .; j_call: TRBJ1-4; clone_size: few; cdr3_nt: TGTGCCAGTAGCGAGGGCGTGGATGAAAAACTGTTTTTT; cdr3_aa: CASSEGVDEKLFF